A single sample gave rise to the 31 T cell receptor beta chains below, sequenced in a study of graft-versus-host responses after intestinal transplantation. Measured with immunoSEQ multiplex PCR; TCRdb has only the in-frame clones, and not every one. The table has around 110,000 clones, approximately 90% seen once. No antigens are known for them. Sequenced here: unstimulated CD4+ T cells sorted from spleen or lymph node cells, sampled before intestinal transplant. These receptors were collected from a human donor who received an intestinal transplant.

CDR3 DNA sequence: TGTGCCAGCTCACAAGTTGAGGGGGGGTACGAGCAGTACTTC. It yields the protein CASSQVEGGYEQYF. This chain joins TRBV18 and TRBJ2-7, with TRBD2 as a possible D gene (7 bases). Trimming pared 4 bases from V and 4 bases from J, leaving 14 bases between. The CDR3 extends over 14 amino acids. Per germline, CDR1 KGHSH and CDR2 LQKENI.

The chain links TRBV29-1 to TRBJ1-3; 7 nucleotides align to TRBD1. This CDR3 contains 14 residues. Unmatched junction bases numbered 5, after V lost 5 bases and J lost 1 base. Germline lookup yields CDR1 SQVTM and CDR2 ANQGSEA. This chain's CDR3 is CSVLRQGSGNTIYF. DNA for the CDR3: TGCAGCGTTCTCCGACAGGGATCTGGAAACACCATATATTTT.

Only one count was recorded for this clone. The V and J genes are TRBV7-2 and TRBJ1-2, with 7 nucleotides matching TRBD1. The ends lost 6 bases at V and 5 bases at J; junction bases unmatched: 6. The CDR3 length is 13 residues. CDR1 and CDR2 (germline): SGHTA, FQGNSA. The CDR3 DNA sequence: TGTGCCAGCAGGCCGGGACAGTTTTATGGCTACACCTTC. The encoded protein is CASRPGQFYGYTF.

The chain joins TRBV7-9 to TRBJ2-5, with 8 bases fitting TRBD1. The CDR3 has 14 residues. Looked up from germline, CDR1 is SEHNR and CDR2 is FQNEAQ (reference sequence). The J segment lost 5 bases and the V segment lost 1 base, leaving 3 bases of the junction unmatched. CDR3 sequence reads: CASSLGTGHETQYF. The CDR3 DNA follows: TGTGCCAGCAGCTTAGGGACAGGGCATGAGACCCAGTACTTC.

The rearrangement joins TRBV11-3 to TRBJ2-2; the D gene is possibly TRBD1 (6 bases). The germline V gene has CDR1 SGHNT and CDR2 YENEEA. This CDR3 is built from 14 residues. V lost 6 bases to trimming and J lost 6 bases, with 14 bases between them. CDR3: CASSPGVGAGELFF. CDR3 nucleotides: TGTGCCAGCAGTCCAGGGGTTGGGGCCGGGGAGCTGTTTTTT.

The chain is built from TRBV15 and TRBJ2-5; tentative D call: TRBD2 (7 bases). Germline CDR1 reads LNHNV; CDR2 reads YYDKDF (reference sequence). This CDR3 region has 16 residues. Trimming left V 4 bases short and J 2 bases short, with 17 bases between. The CDR3 loop reads CATSIGGRGRQETQYF. The CDR3 DNA follows: TGTGCCACCAGCATTGGGGGGCGCGGGAGACAAGAGACCCAGTACTTC.

V gene TRBV6-1 combines with J gene TRBJ1-5; D ambiguous. CDR3 size: 13 residues. Looked up from germline, CDR1 is MNHNS and CDR2 is SASEGT. V was shortened by 3 bases and J by 4 bases, with 7 bases between the two germline ends. The CDR3 protein is CASSEERNQPQHF. The CDR3 coding sequence is TGTGCCAGCAGTGAGGAGAGAAATCAGCCCCAGCATTTT.

The V gene is TRBV5-1, the J gene TRBJ2-3; D is uncertain. CDR1 is SGHRS, CDR2 YFSETQ, per germline. V was pared by 0 bases and J by 0 bases, with 11 bases between. The CDR3 is 16 residues long. CDR3 sequence: CASSLVVSPSTDTQYF. CDR3 DNA sequence: TGCGCCAGCAGCTTGGTTGTCTCCCCTAGCACAGATACGCAGTATTTT.

The chain employs TRBV19 and TRBJ1-5, with a tentative D call TRBD1 (6 bases). V was pared by 5 bases and J by 10 bases, with 18 bases between. Looked up from germline, CDR1 is LNHDA and CDR2 is SQIVND (reference sequence). CDR3 size: 14 residues. In nucleotides, the CDR3 is TGTGCCAGTAGTGGGGGGGGGCCTGTCAAACCCCAGCATTTT. Its translation: CASSGGGPVKPQHF.

The V gene is TRBV11-3, the J gene TRBJ2-1; 11 bases are shared with TRBD1. From germline, CDR1 is SGHNT and CDR2 YENEEA. The CDR3 has 15 residues. J gave up 3 bases and V 5 bases, and 3 bases lay outside the gene matches. Here the CDR3 reads CASSPGTGGYNEQFF. CDR3 DNA: TGTGCCAGCAGCCCCGGGACAGGGGGCTACAATGAGCAGTTCTTC.

The gene calls are TRBV2 and TRBJ1-2; maybe TRBD1 (5 bases). Germline V gene lookup returns CDR1 SNHLY and CDR2 FYNNEI. Trimming stripped 2 bases from V and 7 bases from J, with 5 bases between. This CDR3 is built from 11 residues. The CDR3 sequence: CASSEQGGYTF. The CDR3 bases are TGTGCCAGCAGTGAACAGGGTGGCTACACCTTC.

The chain is built from TRBV28 and TRBJ2-7, with a possible D match to TRBD2 (6 bases). The V and J ends lost 7 bases and 3 bases respectively, with 19 bases between them. Germline values: CDR1 MDHEN, CDR2 SYDVKM. The CDR3 has 15 residues. The CDR3 spells CASIRMLGGGYEQYF. The DNA of the CDR3 is TGTGCCAGCATTAGGATGCTGGGGGGAGGCTACGAGCAGTACTTC.

V gene TRBV7-2 combines with J gene TRBJ1-1; 7 bases align to TRBD1. Trimming took 3 bases from V and 1 from J; bases not matched to a gene: 2. Per the germline V gene, CDR1 is SGHTA and CDR2 is FQGNSA. The CDR3 totals 14 residues. The CDR3 DNA follows: TGTGCCAGCAGCTTCGAGGGGGCGAACACTGAAGCTTTCTTT. This encodes CASSFEGANTEAFF.

V and J are TRBV5-1 and TRBJ2-7, with D possibly matching TRBD2 (6 bases). Trimming removed 7 bases from V and 5 bases from J, with 16 bases in between. Per the germline V gene, CDR1 is SGHRS and CDR2 is YFSETQ. The CDR3 extends over 13 amino acids. CDR3 DNA sequence: TGCGCCAGCCGACCCTTGACGGGAGACGAGCAGTACTTC. Amino acid sequence: CASRPLTGDEQYF.

This chain links TRBV6-1 with TRBJ1-1, with 8 bases identical to TRBD1. Looked up from germline, CDR1 is MNHNS and CDR2 is SASEGT. V dropped 6 bases and J dropped 6; count of bases not matched to a gene: 9. The CDR3 totals 14 residues. CDR3 amino acids: CASRDQGAFAEAFF. CDR3 bases: TGTGCCAGCAGGGACCAGGGGGCCTTCGCTGAAGCTTTCTTT.

The genes are TRBV9 and TRBJ1-4; tentative D call: TRBD1 (6 bases). Germline CDR1 reads SGDLS; CDR2 reads YYNGEE. The V end lost 4 bases, the J end lost 2 bases, and 15 bases lay between the germline ends. This CDR3 spans 16 amino acids. The CDR3 sequence: CASSREGGGTNEKLFF. CDR3 coding DNA: TGTGCCAGCAGCAGGGAGGGGGGAGGCACTAATGAAAAACTGTTTTTT.

This rearrangement joins TRBV28 to TRBJ2-1; D gene unclear. The germline V gene encodes CDR1 MDHEN and CDR2 SYDVKM. The length of the CDR3 is 13 residues. V lost 4 bases, J lost 9 bases, and 13 bases lay in between. The CDR3 DNA follows: TGTGCCAGCAGTTCATCGTCGGGTAGTGAGCAGTTCTTC. Translating gives CASSSSSGSEQFF.

This chain joins TRBV18 and TRBJ1-2, with 10 nucleotides matching TRBD1. The V segment lost 1 base and the J segment 0 bases; nucleotides outside the gene matches: 8. There are 18 residues in the CDR3. The germline CDR1 and CDR2 sequences are KGHSH and LQKENI. For the CDR3, the DNA is TGTGCCAGCTCACCACTCTCGGGACAGGGGCGGTCTAACTATGGCTACACCTTC. Encoded protein: CASSPLSGQGRSNYGYTF.

The rearrangement links TRBV7-6 to TRBJ1-2; 8 bases fit TRBD1. The CDR3 loop spans 15 amino acids. The trim removed 5 bases at V and 4 bases at J, leaving 9 bases unmatched. From germline, CDR1 is SGHVS and CDR2 FNYEAQ. CDR3: CASSVCPDRGYGYTF. In DNA form, the CDR3 reads TGTGCCAGCAGCGTCTGCCCAGACAGGGGCTATGGCTACACCTTC.

The J gene is TRBJ2-1, the V gene TRBV7-3; D remains unclear. Between the trimmed V and J ends, which lost 2 bases and 0 bases, there was a span of 8 bases. The germline gives CDR1 SGHTA, CDR2 FQGTGA. CDR3 length: 15 residues. The CDR3 reads CASSLGLDSYNEQFF. DNA for the CDR3: TGTGCCAGCAGCTTAGGCCTAGACTCCTACAATGAGCAGTTCTTC.

The chain combines TRBV6-5 with TRBJ1-1, with a tentative D call TRBD1 (5 bases). The CDR3 runs 15 residues. Trimming removed 2 bases from V and 5 bases from J, with 15 bases in between. Per germline, CDR1 MNHEY and CDR2 SVGAGI. CDR3 nucleotide sequence: TGTGCCAGCAGTTACCCCGGGAGGGGAGAAACTGAAGCTTTCTTT. Amino acids: CASSYPGRGETEAFF.

The table lists this clone with a few counts. The chain recombines TRBV9 with TRBJ1-3, with D tentatively TRBD1 (5 bases). The CDR3 loop spans 15 amino acids. Trimming took 0 bases from V and 4 from J, leaving 11 bases between them. CDR1 and CDR2 (germline): SGDLS, YYNGEE. Here the CDR3 reads CASSVGGVAGNTIYF. DNA of the CDR3: TGTGCCAGCAGCGTAGGGGGGGTCGCCGGAAACACCATATATTTT.

The chain combines TRBV6-5 with TRBJ2-1, with TRBD2 as a possible D gene (6 bases). The CDR3 consists of 15 residues. The V end lost 5 bases, the J end lost 0 bases, and 11 bases lay between the germline ends. Germline V CDR1 and CDR2: MNHEY, SVGAGI. The CDR3 sequence is CASSTEGDSYNEQFF. CDR3 DNA: TGTGCCAGCAGTACGGAGGGTGACTCCTACAATGAGCAGTTCTTC.

This chain uses TRBV14 with TRBJ2-6; D not resolved. The length of the CDR3 is 13 residues. Between the trimmed V and J ends, which lost 6 bases and 0 bases, there was a span of 3 bases. Germline V gives CDR1 SGHDN, CDR2 FVKESK. The CDR3 DNA sequence: TGTGCCAGCAGACACTCTGGGGCCAACGTCCTGACTTTC. Translated, it gives CASRHSGANVLTF.

This clone has only one observation. The chain couples TRBV7-9 to TRBJ2-1; no clear D gene. The CDR3 is made up of 14 amino acids. V lost 3 bases and J lost 9, with 15 bases in between. The V gene's germline CDR1 is SEHNR and CDR2 FQNEAQ (reference sequence). This chain's CDR3 is CASSFGLPQAEQFF. CDR3 in DNA: TGTGCCAGCAGCTTTGGTCTACCGCAGGCTGAGCAGTTCTTC. The full variable domain, with the rest looked up from reference TRBV7-9 and TRBJ2-1, is DTGVSQNPRHKITKRGQNVTFRCDPISEHNRLYWYRQTLGQGPEFLTYFQNEAQLEKSRLLSDRFSAERPKGSFSTLEIQRTEQGDSAMYLCASSFGLPQAEQFFGPGTRLTVL.

The rearrangement joins TRBV5-1 to TRBJ2-7; 7 bases fit TRBD2. This CDR3 region has 13 residues. Per germline, CDR1 SGHRS and CDR2 YFSETQ. J gave up 0 bases and V 3 bases, and 0 bases lay outside the gene matches. This CDR3 reads CASSWTSSYEQYF. The CDR3 bases are TGCGCCAGCAGCTGGACTAGCTCCTACGAGCAGTACTTC.

The gene calls are TRBV5-1 and TRBJ1-3; TRBD1 might be the D (6 bases). Trimming shortened V by 0 bases and J by 8 bases, and 12 bases separated the two germline ends. The CDR3 is 14 residues long. The germline V gene has CDR1 SGHRS and CDR2 YFSETQ. The CDR3 spells CASSLDGQKDTIYF. The CDR3 nucleotides read TGCGCCAGCAGCTTGGACGGACAGAAAGACACCATATATTTT.

For this clone: Other DNA sequences of this sample code for an identical CDR3. The rearrangement uses TRBV30 and TRBJ2-1; D gene ambiguous. V was shortened by 1 base and J by 0 bases, with 4 bases between the two germline ends. The CDR3 contains 13 residues. The germline CDR1 and CDR2 sequences are GTSNPN and SVGIG (reference sequence). In DNA, the CDR3 is TGTGCCTGGAGTGGCGGCTCCTACAATGAGCAGTTCTTC. This sequence encodes CAWSGGSYNEQFF. Full variable domain (rest looked up from reference TRBV30 and TRBJ2-1): SQTIHQWPATLVQPVGSPLSLECTVEGTSNPNLYWYRQAAGRGLQLLFYSVGIGQISSEVPQNLSASRPQDRQFILSSKKLLLSDSGFYLCAWSGGSYNEQFFGPGTRLTVL.

The chain carries TRBV6-5 and TRBJ1-5; TRBD1 is a possible D gene (6 bases). The CDR3 sequence is 13 residues long. CDR1 MNHEY and CDR2 SVGAGI come from the germline V gene. Trimming left V 6 bases short and J 4 bases short, with 10 bases between. DNA for the CDR3: TGTGCCAGCAGAAGACAGGAGAATCAGCCCCAGCATTTT. Translation gives CASRRQENQPQHF.

The V and J genes are TRBV6-6 and TRBJ1-5, with 9 positions matching TRBD1. V trimming: 4 bases; J trimming: 6 bases; junction bases outside the gene matches: 7. The CDR3 has 15 residues. The germline gives CDR1 MNHNY, CDR2 SVGAGI (reference sequence). The CDR3 is CASSSRDRVFQPQHF. CDR3 bases: TGTGCCAGCAGTTCCCGGGACAGGGTGTTTCAGCCCCAGCATTTT.

This clone was detected only a few times. This sequence joins TRBV4-1 and TRBJ1-4, with 8 positions matching TRBD1. The CDR3 is made up of 16 amino acids. Unmatched junction bases numbered 9, after V lost 1 base and J lost 8 bases. The germline gives CDR1 MGHRA, CDR2 YSYEKL. CDR3 sequence reads: CASSQVSGGGEEKLFF. CDR3 nucleotide sequence: TGCGCCAGCAGCCAAGTATCAGGGGGCGGTGAAGAAAAACTGTTTTTT.